What follows is one T cell receptor (beta chain) and its context. These data belong to a study of patients and donors after allogeneic stem cell transplantation. TCRdb ran MiXCR on the RT-PCR reads and lists one entry per CDR3 protein. Found here are hundreds of thousands of distinct CDR3 sequences, 13% to 15% of them singletons; the top ten hold around a tenth. Germline-derived CDR1 and CDR2 are DFQATT and SNEGSKA (reference sequence). CDR3 length: 13 residues. V shed 7 bases and J 3 bases; nucleotides not matched to a gene: 5. The sequencing sample was made of blood, either unsorted or a sorted T cell fraction (not recorded which). V gene TRBV20-1 combines with J gene TRBJ2-5; 10 nucleotides agree with TRBD2. The receptor comes from a human donor who was either an allogeneic HSCT recipient or a stem cell or donor lymphocyte infusion donor (not recorded which). It is not recorded whose cells these are; they may come from a transplant donor. In DNA, the CDR3 is TGCAGTGGGGTTAGCGGGGGGAAAGAGACCCAGTACTTC. Protein product: CSGVSGGKETQYF.